Below, one TCR beta chain is given with its context. The CDR3 covers 17 residues. The junction had 6 bases not matched to a gene; V was cut back by 2 bases and J by 0 bases. Per germline, CDR1 MDHEN and CDR2 SYDVKM. Assay: immunoSEQ multiplex PCR; the TCRdb copy retains only in-frame clones and omits some. The data show 130,000 or so clones, 70% to 90% seen once. These data originate in a study of T cell responses to AZD1222 COVID-19 vaccine. The V gene is TRBV28, the J gene TRBJ2-7, with 11 bases matching TRBD2. The input for sequencing was peripheral blood, taken on day 0 of AZD1222 vaccination. This receptor was identified in an adult in good health. Here the CDR3 reads CASSLGLAGGPSYEQYF. The CDR3, as DNA: TGTGCCAGCAGTTTAGGATTAGCGGGAGGGCCCTCCTACGAGCAGTACTTC. Supplemented by reference TRBV28 and TRBJ2-7, the full variable domain reads DVKVTQSSRYLVKRTGEKVFLECVQDMDHENMFWYRQDPGLGLRLIYFSYDVKMKEKGDIPEGYSVSREKKERFSLILESASTNQTSMYLCASSLGLAGGPSYEQYFGPGTRLTVT.